This record looks at one TCR beta chain sequence and its context. Some clones are missing from TCRdb's copy, which holds only in-frame ones; the method was immunoSEQ multiplex PCR. This sample has about 26,000 clones; over 70% occur once, and the top ten carry 9.5% to 10%. The source of the sample is a study of T cells in localized non-small cell lung cancer. Deletions cut 3 bases from V and 1 base from J, with 13 bases between. This CDR3 has 15 amino acids. The germline gives CDR1 SGHNT, CDR2 YYREEE (reference sequence). The chain is built from TRBV5-4 and TRBJ1-1, with TRBD1 as a possible D gene (5 bases). This sequence was found in a man aged 40 to 70 with stage III squamous cell lung carcinoma. The source was peripheral blood, collected before any cancer treatment. CDR3 coding DNA: TGTGCCAGCAGCTACTGGGGCACTCGGAACACTGAAGCTTTCTTT. Its translation is CASSYWGTRNTEAFF.